The 12 T cell receptor beta chains below were found in one sample sequenced in a study of OX40 agonist ivuxolimab in advanced cancers. The repertoire was sequenced with immunoSEQ multiplex PCR; TCRdb's copy has only in-frame clones and lacks some. This sample has 80,000 or so clones, with roughly 92% found just once. This material consisted of CD4+ or CD8+ T cells sorted from blood, taken in a trial of the OX40 agonist ivuxolimab. All receptors derive from an adult with an advanced solid tumor such as melanoma, head and neck, liver or kidney cancer.

The chain recombines TRBV30 with TRBJ1-1; tentative D call: TRBD1 (5 bases). The V end was cut by 1 base, the J end by 5 bases, with 11 bases between. In germline, CDR1 is GTSNPN, CDR2 SVGIG (reference sequence). The CDR3 has 13 residues. The CDR3, as DNA: TGTGCCTGGAGTGGACCGGGGGGGACTGAAGCTTTCTTT. Translating it yields CAWSGPGGTEAFF. The full variable domain, its missing parts supplied by reference TRBV30 and TRBJ1-1, is SQTIHQWPATLVQPVGSPLSLECTVEGTSNPNLYWYRQAAGRGLQLLFYSVGIGQISSEVPQNLSASRPQDRQFILSSKKLLLSDSGFYLCAWSGPGGTEAFFGQGTRLTVV.

CDR3 DNA: TGTGCCACCAGCAGACGAATCAACGATGAGCAGTTCTTC. This encodes CATSRRINDEQFF. The chain couples TRBV15 to TRBJ2-1; no clear D. This CDR3 comprises 13 residues. Germline lookup yields CDR1 LNHNV and CDR2 YYDKDF (reference sequence). Trimming took off 2 bases at V and 8 bases at J, with 10 bases between the two ends.

The chain joins TRBV7-3 to TRBJ2-7; D gene unclear. Trimming took 5 bases from V and 1 from J, leaving 9 bases between them. CDR3 length: 13 amino acids. Germline V gives CDR1 SGHTA, CDR2 FQGTGA. This CDR3 reads CASSRTVSYEQYF. DNA for the CDR3: TGTGCCAGCAGCCGTACCGTTTCCTACGAGCAGTACTTC.

The chain joins TRBV5-1 to TRBJ2-7; D might be TRBD2 (5 bases). This CDR3 spans 15 amino acids. The germline gives CDR1 SGHRS, CDR2 YFSETQ. V shed 0 bases and J shed 3 bases, with 13 bases lying between them. The chain's CDR3 is CASSLGASGVYEQYF. The DNA of the CDR3 is TGCGCCAGCAGCTTGGGGGCCAGCGGAGTCTACGAGCAGTACTTC.

The chain is built from TRBV21-1 and TRBJ1-1; the table's D call TRBD1 went unverified against the DNA. TRBV21-1 is termed a pseudogene. This CDR3 contains 17 residues. CDR3 region: CASSKERGSQVNTEAFF. The CDR3, as DNA: TGTGCCAGCAGCAAAGAGAGGGGGTCTCAGGTGAACACTGAAGCTTTCTTT.

V and J are TRBV7-2 and TRBJ1-2; perhaps TRBD1 as D (6 bases). The CDR3 is made up of 15 amino acids. Germline V lookup: CDR1 SGHTA, CDR2 FQGNSA. The ends were cut back, 3 bases at V and 2 bases at J, with 13 bases in the middle. The CDR3 loop is CASSFSGTINYGYTF. CDR3 sequence (DNA): TGTGCCAGCAGCTTCTCCGGGACAATCAACTATGGCTACACCTTC. Full variable domain (outside the CDR3, taken from reference TRBV7-2 and TRBJ1-2): GAGVSQSPSNKVTEKGKDVELRCDPISGHTALYWYRQSLGQGLEFLIYFQGNSAPDKSGLPSDRFSAERTGGSVSTLTIQRTQQEDSAVYLCASSFSGTINYGYTFGSGTRLTVV.

The CDR3: CASSLGSNQPQHF. The CDR3 DNA is TGCGCCAGCAGCTTGGGAAGCAATCAGCCCCAGCATTTT. The chain uses TRBV5-1 and TRBJ1-5; D is uncertain. V dropped 0 bases and J dropped 1 base, with 2 bases sitting between them. The CDR3 loop spans 13 amino acids. Germline V gene sequence: CDR1 SGHRS, CDR2 YFSETQ.

This chain connects TRBV5-1 to TRBJ2-5; 10 nucleotides agree with TRBD2. Germline V gene sequence: CDR1 SGHRS, CDR2 YFSETQ. Trimming cost V 4 bases and J 5 bases; bases outside gene matches: 11. CDR3 length equals 16 residues. The DNA for the CDR3 is TGCGCCAGCAGCGCTACACTAGCGGGGTCGGGGGAGACCCAGTACTTC. This translates into CASSATLAGSGETQYF.

The chain employs TRBV5-1 and TRBJ1-1, with 7 bases lining up with TRBD1. Germline CDR1 SGHRS, CDR2 YFSETQ. The J segment lost 3 bases and the V segment lost 1 base, leaving 6 bases of the junction unmatched. This CDR3 comprises 15 residues. The CDR3 sequence is CASSLTTGADTEAFF. The DNA of the CDR3 is TGCGCCAGCAGCTTGACTACAGGGGCGGACACTGAAGCTTTCTTT.

The V and J genes are TRBV6-1 and TRBJ2-7, with D tentatively TRBD2 (5 bases). Germline V gene data show CDR1 as MNHNS and CDR2 as SASEGT. The V and J ends lost 7 bases and 3 bases respectively, with 13 bases between them. The CDR3 length is 13 residues. CDR3 nucleotide sequence: TGTGCCAGCACTAGAGGGAACCTCTACGAGCAGTACTTC. This translates into CASTRGNLYEQYF.

The chain carries TRBV5-1 and TRBJ2-2, with 9 bases fitting TRBD1. The CDR3 runs 15 residues. With 0 bases clipped from V and 6 bases from J, the junction kept 3 bases outside the gene matches. Germline CDR1 and CDR2: SGHRS and YFSETQ. CDR3 nucleotide sequence: TGCGCCAGCAGCTTGGGACAGGGGGACGCCGGGGAGCTGTTTTTT. This codes for CASSLGQGDAGELFF.

This chain links TRBV14 with TRBJ1-4; no firm D call. The CDR3 is 17 residues long. CDR1 and CDR2 (germline): SGHDN, FVKESK. Trimming took off 0 bases at V and 1 base at J, with 12 bases between the two ends. In nucleotides, the CDR3 is TGTGCCAGCAGCCAAGATCCGGGATCCTTAACTAATGAAAAACTGTTTTTT. It encodes CASSQDPGSLTNEKLFF.